The 25 T cell receptor beta chains reported below all come from one sample, sequenced in a study of monozygotic twins with inflammatory bowel disease. TCRdb reprocessed the 5' RACE reads, with one entry per CDR3 protein and no DNA. This sample's table has roughly 200,000 distinct CDR3 sequences. The sequenced sample consisted of blood. The receptors originated from a human donor with ulcerative colitis or Crohn's disease, or a healthy co-twin of an affected twin (not recorded which).

The chain couples TRBV18 to TRBJ2-1; TCRdb's assignment of TRBD1 cannot be checked, as there is no DNA. CDR1 and CDR2 from the germline V gene are KGHSH and LQKENI. The length of the CDR3 is 14 residues. The CDR3 loop is CASSRGPNFNEQFF.

The V gene is TRBV20-1, the J gene TRBJ1-4; TCRdb indicates TRBD1, and absent DNA this call remains unverified. Germline V gene sequence: CDR1 DFQATT, CDR2 SNEGSKA (reference sequence). The CDR3 covers 13 residues. The CDR3 protein is CSAGRGANEKLFF.

The chain carries TRBV14 and TRBJ1-2. This CDR3 region has 13 residues. The germline V gene has CDR1 SGHDN and CDR2 FVKESK. CDR3 region: CASSQDRLRGYTF.

V is TRBV5-1 and J is TRBJ1-3; lacking DNA, the TRBD1 call made by TCRdb goes unchecked. The CDR3 has 15 amino acids. From germline, CDR1 is SGHRS and CDR2 YFSETQ. This chain's CDR3 is CASSLEATGGNTIYF.

The chain carries TRBV7-2 and TRBJ1-2. In germline, CDR1 is SGHTA, CDR2 FQGNSA. This CDR3 has 13 residues. The CDR3 is CASSLRLEDGYTF.

The chain joins TRBV6-5 to TRBJ2-3; without DNA, the TCRdb call of TRBD1 cannot be checked. The V gene's germline CDR1 is MNHEY and CDR2 SVGAGI. The CDR3 has 15 residues. The CDR3 here is CASSYGGTSTDTQYF.

The chain is built from TRBV28 and TRBJ2-7; TCRdb gives TRBD1 as the D gene, but with no DNA this cannot be confirmed. CDR1 and CDR2 (germline): MDHEN, SYDVKM. CDR3 length: 15 amino acids. CDR3 protein: CASNEPGTGFYEQYF.

The CDR3 loop is CASSEARVTDTQYF. The chain combines TRBV2 with TRBJ2-3; there is no DNA to check the TCRdb D call of TRBD1. Germline V CDR1 and CDR2: SNHLY, FYNNEI. The length of the CDR3 is 14 residues.

V and J are TRBV7-9 and TRBJ1-5; the D call of TRBD1 rests on TCRdb alone, since no DNA is present to check it. The CDR3 is made up of 14 amino acids. From germline, CDR1 is SEHNR and CDR2 FQNEAQ (reference sequence). CDR3 protein: CASTALIDDQPQHF. The whole variable domain, remainder taken from reference TRBV7-9 and TRBJ1-5, is DTGVSQNPRHKITKRGQNVTFRCDPISEHNRLYWYRQTLGQGPEFLTYFQNEAQLEKSRLLSDRFSAERPKGSFSTLEIQRTEQGDSAMYLCASTALIDDQPQHFGDGTRLSIL.

This chain joins TRBV6-1 and TRBJ2-5; TCRdb lists TRBD1, though no DNA is available to test this call. CDR3 length: 16 amino acids. CDR1 and CDR2 from the germline V gene are MNHNS and SASEGT. This CDR3 reads CASSEFHGRGWETQYF.

The chain recombines TRBV7-9 with TRBJ2-7; absent DNA, TCRdb's TRBD1 call cannot be checked. Germline V CDR1 and CDR2: SEHNR, FQNEAQ (reference sequence). The CDR3 has 16 amino acids. This CDR3 reads CASSLASPGQTYEQYF.

The genes are TRBV5-1 and TRBJ2-1. Germline values: CDR1 SGHRS, CDR2 YFSETQ. This CDR3 region has 15 residues. This CDR3 is CASSSRRGSYNEQFF.

This chain connects TRBV5-1 to TRBJ2-3; TCRdb selects TRBD2, and the lack of DNA leaves this call unchecked. Germline lookup yields CDR1 SGHRS and CDR2 YFSETQ. The CDR3 runs to 17 residues. CDR3 protein: CASSLGPGLAGADTQYF.

The V and J genes are TRBV11-2 and TRBJ2-2; TCRdb calls TRBD1, which cannot be checked without DNA. CDR3 length: 15 amino acids. Germline lookup yields CDR1 SGHAT and CDR2 FQNNGV. CDR3: CASSFNTGVPGELFF. Using reference TRBV11-2 and TRBJ2-2 for the parts outside the CDR3, the full variable domain is EAGVAQSPRYKIIEKRQSVAFWCNPISGHATLYWYQQILGQGPKLLIQFQNNGVVDDSQLPKDRFSAERLKGVDSTLKIQPAKLEDSAVYLCASSFNTGVPGELFFGEGSRLTVL.

The chain has TRBV20-1 and TRBJ2-5; TCRdb indicates TRBD1, and absent DNA this call remains unverified. Germline V gives CDR1 DFQATT, CDR2 SNEGSKA (reference sequence). There are 12 residues in the CDR3. CDR3 in amino acids: CSARPPQETQYF.

This chain uses TRBV29-1 with TRBJ1-2. There are 13 residues in the CDR3. Germline V gene data show CDR1 as SQVTM and CDR2 as ANQGSEA. CDR3 in amino acids: CSVRSEANYGYTF. Variable domain in full (rest from reference TRBV29-1 and TRBJ1-2): SAVISQKPSRDICQRGTSLTIQCQVDSQVTMMFWYRQQPGQSLTLIATANQGSEATYESGFVIDKFPISRPNLTFSTLTVSNMSPEDSSIYLCSVRSEANYGYTFGSGTRLTVV.

The genes are TRBV7-9 and TRBJ2-1; without DNA, the TCRdb call of TRBD1 cannot be checked. Germline CDR1 SEHNR, CDR2 FQNEAQ (reference sequence). This CDR3 spans 16 amino acids. The CDR3 sequence is CASSPEGDRDYNEQFF.

V and J are TRBV29-1 and TRBJ2-1; the TRBD2 assignment by TCRdb is unverifiable without DNA. The CDR3 is 13 amino acids. Germline V lookup: CDR1 SQVTM, CDR2 ANQGSEA. The CDR3 spells CSVDLLAVYEQFF.

The chain links TRBV10-3 to TRBJ2-3; TCRdb selects TRBD2, and the lack of DNA leaves this call unchecked. CDR1 and CDR2 from the germline V gene are ENHRY and SYGVKD. The length of the CDR3 is 19 residues. CDR3 sequence reads: CAITMSSSGGLSAANTQYF.

The V and J genes are TRBV5-6 and TRBJ1-2; TCRdb reports TRBD1, a call that lacks DNA to check it against. This CDR3 is 16 amino acids long. The germline V gene encodes CDR1 SGHDT and CDR2 YYEEEE. This chain's CDR3 is CASSSTDKGEFYGYTF.

The chain combines TRBV11-2 with TRBJ1-1; absent DNA, TCRdb's TRBD1 call cannot be checked. Germline CDR1 reads SGHAT; CDR2 reads FQNNGV. The CDR3 loop spans 14 amino acids. The CDR3 loop reads CASSPRQGVTEAFF.

V and J are TRBV12-3 or TRBV12-4 and TRBJ2-2; with no DNA, the TCRdb D assignment of TRBD1 cannot be verified. This CDR3 comprises 15 residues. CDR3 amino acids: CASISGQGRTGELFF.

The chain combines TRBV7-9 with TRBJ2-5; TCRdb proposes TRBD2, but this gene call is untestable without DNA. CDR3 size: 14 residues. From germline, CDR1 is SEHNR and CDR2 FQNEAQ (reference sequence). The chain's CDR3 is CASSLVGLAETQYF.

This sequence joins TRBV5-1 and TRBJ1-1; TCRdb selects TRBD1, and the lack of DNA leaves this call unchecked. This CDR3 has 14 residues. In germline, CDR1 is SGHRS, CDR2 YFSETQ. The CDR3 spells CASSFGTPNTEAFF.

This chain connects TRBV12-3 or TRBV12-4 to TRBJ1-2; no DNA is available, so the TRBD1 call from TCRdb remains unchecked. The CDR3 runs to 13 residues. The CDR3 loop reads CASREGQSYGYTF.